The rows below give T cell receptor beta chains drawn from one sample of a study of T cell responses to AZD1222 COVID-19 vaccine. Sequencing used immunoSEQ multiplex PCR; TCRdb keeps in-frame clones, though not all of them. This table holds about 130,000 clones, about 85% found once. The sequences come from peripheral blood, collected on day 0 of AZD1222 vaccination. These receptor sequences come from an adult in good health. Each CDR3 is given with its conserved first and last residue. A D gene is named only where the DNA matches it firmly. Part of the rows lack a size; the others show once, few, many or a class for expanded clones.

CASSLWVAGGYNEQFF TGTGCCAGCAGCTTATGGGTAGCGGGGGGCTACAATGAGCAGTTCTTC TRBV7-6 NA 16 TRBJ2-1 TRBD2
CASSAERGYGEQFF TGCGCCAGCAGCGCCGAGAGAGGGTACGGTGAGCAGTTCTTC TRBV4-3 NA 14 TRBJ2-1 NA
CASAGQRGETQYF TGCGCCAGCGCCGGTCAGCGAGGAGAGACCCAGTACTTC TRBV5-1 NA 13 TRBJ2-5 NA
CASSQDRGIPETQYF TGCGCCAGCAGCCAAGATCGGGGTATCCCAGAGACCCAGTACTTC TRBV4-3 NA 15 TRBJ2-5 NA
CASSLAGGAGANVLTF TGCGCCAGCAGCTTGGCCGGGGGGGCCGGGGCCAACGTCCTGACTTTC TRBV5-1 NA 16 TRBJ2-6 TRBD2
CASSQADRGSYEQYF TGTGCCAGCAGCCAAGCGGACAGGGGGTCCTACGAGCAGTACTTC TRBV4-2 NA 15 TRBJ2-7 TRBD1
CASSLAPEVEQFF TGTGCCAGCAGCTTAGCCCCGGAGGTAGAGCAGTTCTTC TRBV7-3 once 13 TRBJ2-1 NA
CASSLAIRDAAFF TGTGCCAGCAGCTTAGCGATCCGGGACGCGGCTTTCTTT TRBV7-2 NA 13 TRBJ1-1 NA
CASSLLAGGQETQYF TGTGCCAGCAGTCTACTAGCGGGAGGTCAAGAGACCCAGTACTTC TRBV27 NA 15 TRBJ2-5 TRBD2
CASSQAKGYEQYF TGCGCCAGCAGCCAAGCAAAAGGCTACGAGCAGTACTTC TRBV4-1 NA 13 TRBJ2-7 NA
CASSQRLTGPGNTIYF TGCGCCAGCAGCCAAAGGCTGACAGGGCCAGGAAACACCATATATTTT TRBV4-1 NA 16 TRBJ1-3 TRBD1
CASSENREGFSDTEAFF TGTGCCAGCAGCGAGAACAGGGAAGGGTTTTCGGACACTGAAGCTTTCTTT TRBV9 once 17 TRBJ1-1 NA
CASSWVDTQYF TGTGCCAGCAGTTGGGTAGATACGCAGTATTTT TRBV28 NA 11 TRBJ2-3 NA
CASSTGGPQHF TGTGCCAGTAGTACCGGGGGGCCCCAGCATTTT TRBV19 once 11 TRBJ1-5 NA
CASSLGLAGVRGEQYF TGTGCCAGCAGCTTAGGACTAGCGGGAGTGAGGGGCGAGCAGTACTTC TRBV7-6 NA 16 TRBJ2-7 TRBD2
CASSLRQGETGELFF TGTGCCAGCAGCTTAAGACAGGGGGAAACCGGGGAGCTGTTTTTT TRBV7-3 NA 15 TRBJ2-2 TRBD1
CASSLTSGGTGELFF TGTGCCAGCAGTTTGACTAGCGGGGGCACCGGGGAGCTGTTTTTT TRBV6-2/TRBV6-3 NA 15 TRBJ2-2 TRBD2
CAMARDSAYNSPLHF TGTGCCATGGCACGGGACAGCGCTTATAATTCACCCCTCCACTTT TRBV10-3 NA 15 TRBJ1-6 TRBD1
CASRPPRGLTEAFF TGTGCCAGCAGGCCCCCCAGGGGGCTAACTGAAGCTTTCTTT TRBV28 NA 14 TRBJ1-1 TRBD1
CASSWGSSDNEQFF TGTGCCAGCAGCTGGGGTAGCAGCGACAATGAGCAGTTCTTC TRBV11-2 NA 14 TRBJ2-1 NA
CASSPGQGTYEQYF TGTGCCAGCAGCCCGGGACAGGGAACCTACGAGCAGTACTTC TRBV7-9 few 14 TRBJ2-7 TRBD1
CATAGTAASTDTQYF TGTGCCACCGCCGGGACGGCCGCTAGCACAGATACGCAGTATTTT TRBV24-1 NA 15 TRBJ2-3 NA
CASSIDGKPQHF TGTGCCAGCAGCATCGACGGAAAGCCCCAGCATTTT TRBV7-9 NA 12 TRBJ1-5 NA
CASSGTEQFF TGTGCCAGCAGCGGGACGGAGCAGTTCTTC TRBV9 once 10 TRBJ2-1 NA
CASSLFQREQFF TGTGCCAGCAGTTTATTCCAGCGTGAGCAGTTCTTC TRBV28 few 12 TRBJ2-1 NA
CASITWWQGGGTEAFF TGTGCCAGCATCACTTGGTGGCAGGGGGGAGGGACTGAAGCTTTCTTT TRBV5-6 NA 16 TRBJ1-1 TRBD1
CASSEYRGGLAKNIQYF TGTGCCAGCAGTGAATATCGGGGCGGATTAGCCAAAAACATTCAGTACTTC TRBV25-1 once 17 TRBJ2-4 NA
CASSSDSGGSYEQYF TGTGCCAGCAGCTCAGACAGCGGAGGGTCCTACGAGCAGTACTTC TRBV9 NA 15 TRBJ2-7 NA
CASSATGLAGSNTGELFF TGTGCCAGCTCAGCCACGGGACTAGCGGGGTCGAACACCGGGGAGCTGTTTTTT TRBV18 NA 18 TRBJ2-2 TRBD2
CASSYSGDSSYEQYF TGTGCCAGCAGTTACTCGGGGGACTCCTCCTACGAGCAGTACTTC TRBV6-5 NA 15 TRBJ2-7 NA
CASSLELAGPYQETQYF TGTGCCAGCAGCTTGGAGCTAGCGGGGCCGTACCAAGAGACCCAGTACTTC TRBV5-4 NA 17 TRBJ2-5 TRBD2
CASSPQEPGQEAFF TGTGCCAGCTCACCCCAGGAACCGGGACAAGAAGCTTTCTTT TRBV18 NA 14 TRBJ1-1 NA